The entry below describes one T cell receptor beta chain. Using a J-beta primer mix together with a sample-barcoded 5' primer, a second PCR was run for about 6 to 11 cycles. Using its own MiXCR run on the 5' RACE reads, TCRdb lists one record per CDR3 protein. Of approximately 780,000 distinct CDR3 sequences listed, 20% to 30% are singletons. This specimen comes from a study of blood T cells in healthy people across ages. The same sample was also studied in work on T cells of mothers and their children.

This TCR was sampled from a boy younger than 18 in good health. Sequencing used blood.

The CDR3, as DNA: TGTGCCAGCACCTCGACTAGCGGGGGGCCCCTGGAGACCCAGTACTTC. Protein: CASTSTSGGPLETQYF. The chain couples TRBV27 to TRBJ2-5, with TRBD2 identical over 13 bases. V lost 7 bases and J lost 5; bases outside the gene matches: 10. The length of the CDR3 is 16 residues. Germline CDR1 is MNHEY and CDR2 is SMNVEV (reference sequence).